This T cell receptor (beta chain) is from a study of T cells after yellow fever vaccination. J gave up 4 bases and V 5 bases, and 6 bases lay outside the gene matches. This CDR3 has 14 amino acids. Via MiXCR, TCRdb re-called the 5' RACE reads, giving one row per CDR3 protein. The sample contains approximately 96,000 distinct CDR3 sequences, approximately 8.4% of which appear only once. This clonotype was seen only a few times. Here the sequenced sample was CD8+ T cells not binding an NS4B(214-222) dextramer, sorted from PBMCs, taken around 15 days after the first yellow fever vaccination. The chain joins TRBV12-3 or TRBV12-4 to TRBJ1-2; 8 bases line up with TRBD1. The TCR was taken from a man aged 18 to 29 who received the YFV17D yellow fever vaccine. CDR3 DNA sequence: TGTGCCAGCAGTGGGCTCAGGGGGCGCTATGGCTACACCTTC. It codes for CASSGLRGRYGYTF.